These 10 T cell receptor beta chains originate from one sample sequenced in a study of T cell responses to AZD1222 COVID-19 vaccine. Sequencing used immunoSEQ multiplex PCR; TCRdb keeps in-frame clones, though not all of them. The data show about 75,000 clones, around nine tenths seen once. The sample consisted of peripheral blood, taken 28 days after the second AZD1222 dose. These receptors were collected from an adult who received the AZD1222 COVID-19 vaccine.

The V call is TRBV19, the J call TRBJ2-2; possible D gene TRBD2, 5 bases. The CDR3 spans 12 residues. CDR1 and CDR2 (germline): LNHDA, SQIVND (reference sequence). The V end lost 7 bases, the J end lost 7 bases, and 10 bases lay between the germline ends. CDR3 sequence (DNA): TGTGCCAGTATGAGCGGTGGCGGGGAGCTGTTTTTT. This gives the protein CASMSGGGELFF.

CDR3 amino acids: CASSLQTDRGRPLEGYTF. Written as DNA, the CDR3 is TGTGCCAGCTCACTTCAAACGGACAGGGGGCGGCCGTTGGAGGGCTACACCTTC. The chain uses TRBV18 and TRBJ1-2, with TRBD1 identical over 11 bases. The CDR3 spans 18 residues. Germline V gene sequence: CDR1 KGHSH, CDR2 LQKENI. The V gene end was trimmed by 4 bases and the J gene end by 8 bases; junction bases not matched to a gene: 18.

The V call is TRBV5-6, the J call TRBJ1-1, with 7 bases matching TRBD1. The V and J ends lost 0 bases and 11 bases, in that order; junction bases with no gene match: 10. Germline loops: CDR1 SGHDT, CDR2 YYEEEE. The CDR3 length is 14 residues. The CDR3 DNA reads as TGTGCCAGCAGCTTGGCGGAGGGCGTCAGGGGGGCTTTCTTT. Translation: CASSLAEGVRGAFF.

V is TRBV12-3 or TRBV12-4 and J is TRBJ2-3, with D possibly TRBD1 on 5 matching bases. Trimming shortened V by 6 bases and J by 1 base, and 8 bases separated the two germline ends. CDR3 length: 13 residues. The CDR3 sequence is CASRVQGTDTQYF. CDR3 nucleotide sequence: TGTGCCAGCAGGGTACAGGGCACAGATACGCAGTATTTT.

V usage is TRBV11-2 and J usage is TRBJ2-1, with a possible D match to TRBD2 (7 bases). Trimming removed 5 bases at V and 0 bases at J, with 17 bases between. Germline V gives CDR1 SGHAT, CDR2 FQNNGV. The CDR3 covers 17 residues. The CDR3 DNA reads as TGTGCCAGCAGCGTGGCTTCGGGGGGCGACTCCTACAATGAGCAGTTCTTC. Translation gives CASSVASGGDSYNEQFF.

CDR3 sequence (DNA): TGTGCCTGGAGGTCGGAGCGAGACACTGAAGCTTTCTTT. Its translation: CAWRSERDTEAFF. The chain carries TRBV30 and TRBJ1-1; no definite D call. Germline CDR1 and CDR2: GTSNPN and SVGIG (reference sequence). V was pared by 3 bases and J by 3 bases, with 11 bases between. The CDR3 length is 13 residues. Complete variable domain (other parts from reference TRBV30 and TRBJ1-1): SQTIHQWPATLVQPVGSPLSLECTVEGTSNPNLYWYRQAAGRGLQLLFYSVGIGQISSEVPQNLSASRPQDRQFILSSKKLLLSDSGFYLCAWRSERDTEAFFGQGTRLTVV.

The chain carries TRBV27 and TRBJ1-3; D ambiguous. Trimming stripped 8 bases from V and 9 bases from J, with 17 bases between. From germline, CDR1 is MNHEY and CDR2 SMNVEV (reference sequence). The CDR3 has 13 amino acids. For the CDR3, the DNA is TGTGCCAGCGCTTCTCGGCACGGTGTCACCATATATTTT. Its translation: CASASRHGVTIYF.

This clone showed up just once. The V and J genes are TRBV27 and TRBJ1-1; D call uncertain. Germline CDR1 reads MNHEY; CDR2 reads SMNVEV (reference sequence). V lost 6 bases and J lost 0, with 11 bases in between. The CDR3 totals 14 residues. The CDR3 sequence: CASSLRVMNTEAFF. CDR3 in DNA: TGTGCCAGCAGCCTGAGGGTCATGAACACTGAAGCTTTCTTT.

CDR3 sequence (DNA): TGTGCCAGCAGCCGGTTAAGGACGGGCGAGCAGTACTTC. It codes for CASSRLRTGEQYF. The chain has TRBV9 and TRBJ2-7; no definite D call. Germline V gene data show CDR1 as SGDLS and CDR2 as YYNGEE. This CDR3 comprises 13 residues. Trimming cost V 4 bases and J 6 bases, with 14 bases left between them.

Here the CDR3 DNA reads TGTGCCAGCAGCAACGGGGCCGAGAGGCCATACGAGCAGTACTTC. Translation: CASSNGAERPYEQYF. The chain combines TRBV27 with TRBJ2-7; D is tentatively TRBD1 or TRBD2 (5 bases each). This CDR3 region has 15 residues. V was clipped by 6 bases and J by 4 bases, with 19 bases between them. Germline V gene sequence: CDR1 MNHEY, CDR2 SMNVEV (reference sequence).